This T cell receptor (beta chain) was found in a study of PD-L1 blockade in urothelial cancer. Overall study context: The median number of T cells present in blood samples was some 140,000.

This clone was detected only once. The CDR3 length is 14 residues. V dropped 7 bases and J dropped 8; count of bases not matched to a gene: 8. CDR1 is MDHEN and CDR2 is SYDVKM in the germline V gene. In each PCR, synthetic TCR analog templates were spiked in. Repertoires were generated with immunoSEQ multiplex PCR, while TCRdb's copy carries only in-frame clones and drops some. The sample comprises roughly 30,000 clones, 70% to 90% of which are singletons, and about 2% rests with the top ten. All patients carried locally advanced or metastatic urothelial carcinoma. The chain links TRBV28 to TRBJ2-1, with 10 bases aligning to TRBD2. This specimen consisted of PBMCs, obtained around atezolizumab (anti-PD-L1) treatment. The TCR comes from a man aged 45-65 years with urothelial cancer. CDR3 in DNA: TGTGCCAGCATGCGTCCTAGCGGGAGCTATGAGCAGTTCTTC. It specifies CASMRPSGSYEQFF.